This T cell receptor beta chain was sequenced for a study of shared clonotypes between healthy human individuals. Naive CD8 cells lacked CD45RO, underwent positive selection for CCR7 and left out terminally differentiated effector memory CD45RA+ cells. Findings and limits, study-wide: How much donors shared clonotypes was expected to be affected by sequencing depth. In several donors, around 5% of naive CD4 clonotypes appeared in common. Only blood underwent sampling, and tissue repertoires likely differ.

Researchers divided each subset's genomic DNA evenly across several immunoSEQ plates. The table came from immunoSEQ multiplex PCR; TCRdb's copy has only in-frame clones and leaves some out. The repertoire holds under 850,000 clones, more than 85% seen once, with nearly 25% in the top ten. In the case of this clone: No antigen is known for it.

The germline V and J ends were trimmed by 4 bases and 0 bases, with 9 bases remaining between them. CDR3 size: 14 residues. Germline values: CDR1 SGHVS, CDR2 FNYEAQ. This sequence originates from a man aged 25 to 40 in good health. The specimen sequenced was naive CD8+ T cells sorted from blood. The V and J genes are TRBV7-6 and TRBJ1-1; tentatively, D is TRBD1 (6 bases). CDR3: CASSSTGLNTEAFF. The CDR3 DNA reads as TGTGCCAGCAGCTCGACAGGTCTGAACACTGAAGCTTTCTTT.